This T cell receptor (beta chain) was captured by sequencing in a study of blood T cell repertoires in COVID-19. Repertoires were generated with immunoSEQ multiplex PCR, while TCRdb's copy carries only in-frame clones and drops some. This table has more than 200,000 clones, around nine tenths appearing once. What was sequenced was PBMCs or T cells enriched from blood (not recorded which). This clonotype originated in a young man in a cohort exposed to, infected with or recovered from COVID-19 (not recorded which).

This chain's CDR3 is CASSITSGRNYEQYF. The CDR3 coding sequence is TGTGCCAGCAGCATAACTAGCGGGAGGAACTACGAGCAGTACTTC. The J gene is TRBJ2-7, the V gene TRBV7-2; 12 nucleotides align to TRBD2. CDR3 length equals 15 residues. With 5 bases clipped from V and 3 bases from J, the junction kept 5 bases outside the gene matches. Germline V CDR1 and CDR2: SGHTA, FQGNSA. Looking up the rest from reference TRBV7-2 and TRBJ2-7 gives the full variable domain: GAGVSQSPSNKVTEKGKDVELRCDPISGHTALYWYRQSLGQGLEFLIYFQGNSAPDKSGLPSDRFSAERTGGSVSTLTIQRTQQEDSAVYLCASSITSGRNYEQYFGPGTRLTVT.